This TCR beta chain was identified in a study of spatial heterogeneity in lung cancer. Study background: Detected sequences consistently included more beta-chain ones than alpha-chain ones.

The CDR3 sequence is 14 residues long. V lost 1 base to trimming and J lost 3 bases, with 10 bases between them. Germline lookup yields CDR1 SNHLY and CDR2 FYNNEI. This clonotype came up many times. No antigen is known for it. The library was designed around alpha chains, so this beta chain is a stray read whose abundance carries little weight. Described time point: sample taken at primary tumor resection. The 65 or so donors had untreated early-stage non-small cell lung cancer. Study-wide results and caveats: How many expanded intratumoral alpha and beta TCRs were present tracked the tumor mutation count, which was a count of nonsynonymous mutations.

Each molecule of TCR cDNA was tagged with one unique molecular identifier. TCRdb reanalysed the 5' RACE reads using MiXCR and keeps one entry per CDR3 protein. Here the sample spans fewer than 6,000 distinct CDR3 sequences, 4.8% being singletons. The starting material was lung tumor tissue, obtained at surgery. The genes are TRBV2 and TRBJ2-7, with D uncertain. The TCR comes from a male donor with early-stage non-small cell lung cancer. In nucleotides, the CDR3 is TGTGCCAGCAGTGAAGATGGGAAACTCTACGAGCAGTACTTC. This encodes CASSEDGKLYEQYF.